The next 10 T cell receptor beta chains were all read from a single sample in a study of T-cell reconstitution after alpha-beta-depleted transplantation in children. The TCRbeta library incorporated unique molecular identifiers. TCRdb used MiXCR to reprocess the PCR reads, holding one entry per CDR3 protein. The sample holds around 300,000 distinct CDR3 sequences, around a tenth seen once. The starting material was PBMCs, obtained before TCRalphabeta/CD19-depleted stem cell transplant. The source is a boy in the first two years of life with acute myeloid leukemia, due to receive a stem cell transplant.

V and J are TRBV29-1 and TRBJ2-7; D is possibly TRBD2 (6 bases). The CDR3 sequence is 18 residues long. Trimming shortened V by 5 bases and J by 1 base, and 27 bases separated the two germline ends. Per germline, CDR1 SQVTM and CDR2 ANQGSEA. This CDR3 is CSVLHHKQTGTHSYEQYF. The DNA for the CDR3 is TGCAGCGTTTTACATCACAAACAAACCGGGACTCATTCCTACGAGCAGTACTTC.

The chain recombines TRBV6-5 with TRBJ2-5; no reliable D call. The germline V gene encodes CDR1 MNHEY and CDR2 SVGAGI. This CDR3 has 15 residues. With 3 bases removed from V and 1 base from J, the gap between germline ends came to 12 bases. The CDR3 here is CASSYPPGIQETQYF. The CDR3 nucleotides read TGTGCCAGCAGTTATCCCCCTGGCATCCAAGAGACCCAGTACTTC.

This clonotype was counted ten times or more. The gene calls are TRBV12-3 or TRBV12-4 and TRBJ2-2; no firm D call. Trimming shortened V by 0 bases and J by 6 bases, and 8 bases separated the two germline ends. This CDR3 region has 14 residues. In DNA form, the CDR3 reads TGTGCCAGCAGTTTAGCAGGGTTAGCCGGGGAGCTGTTTTTT. It yields the protein CASSLAGLAGELFF.

On this clonotype: A much larger clone lies a single base off, so this may be a read error. CDR3 loop: CASSFEGETQYF. CDR3 DNA sequence: TGTGCCAGCAGCTTTGAGGGGGAGACCCAGTACTTC. V gene TRBV7-9 combines with J gene TRBJ2-5; D is tentatively TRBD1 or TRBD2 (5 bases each). Germline loops: CDR1 SEHNR, CDR2 FQNEAQ (reference sequence). V lost 3 bases and J lost 5, with 7 bases in between. The CDR3 is 12 amino acids.

This clonotype was seen at least ten times. V and J are TRBV5-1 and TRBJ2-7; D might be TRBD1 or TRBD2, each matching 5 bases. CDR1 and CDR2 from the germline V gene are SGHRS and YFSETQ. The ends were cut back, 0 bases at V and 6 bases at J, with 16 bases in the middle. There are 15 residues in the CDR3. CDR3 amino acids: CASSLGDVRLLEQYF. As DNA, the CDR3 is TGCGCCAGCAGCTTGGGGGACGTGCGCCTCCTCGAGCAGTACTTC.

This clonotype turned up a few times. The CDR3, as DNA: TGCAGTGCTAGAGATAGCGCTGGGGCCAACGTCCTGACTTTC. Its protein product is CSARDSAGANVLTF. The rearrangement links TRBV20-1 to TRBJ2-6; a weak D match, TRBD2 (5 bases). V was pared by 0 bases and J by 2 bases, with 5 bases between. There are 14 residues in the CDR3. The V gene's germline CDR1 is DFQATT and CDR2 SNEGSKA (reference sequence).

This clonotype has ten or more counts. The chain links TRBV28 to TRBJ1-5; no clear D gene. V was pared by 3 bases and J by 0 bases, with 6 bases between. Germline CDR1 MDHEN, CDR2 SYDVKM. CDR3 length: 14 amino acids. The CDR3 sequence is CASSLEGSNQPQHF. Written as DNA, the CDR3 is TGTGCCAGCAGTTTGGAGGGTAGCAATCAGCCCCAGCATTTT.

This clonotype was observed at least ten times. The rearrangement joins TRBV11-3 to TRBJ2-1; no firm D call. CDR3 size: 14 residues. V was shortened by 0 bases and J by 4 bases, with 7 bases between the two germline ends. Germline V lookup: CDR1 SGHNT, CDR2 YENEEA. The CDR3: CASSLEWDYNEQFF. The CDR3 DNA is TGTGCCAGCAGCTTAGAATGGGATTACAATGAGCAGTTCTTC.

The gene calls are TRBV5-1 and TRBJ2-7; tentatively, D is TRBD2 (6 bases). The CDR3 length is 13 residues. Trimming shortened V by 2 bases and J by 6 bases, and 12 bases separated the two germline ends. The germline CDR1 and CDR2 sequences are SGHRS and YFSETQ. Here the CDR3 reads CASSFSGSGEQYF. In DNA form, the CDR3 reads TGCGCCAGCAGCTTCTCCGGGAGCGGCGAGCAGTACTTC. The complete variable domain, with remaining parts taken from reference TRBV5-1 and TRBJ2-7, reads KAGVTQTPRYLIKTRGQQVTLSCSPISGHRSVSWYQQTPGQGLQFLFEYFSETQRNKGNFPGRFSGRQFSNSRSEMNVSTLELGDSALYLCASSFSGSGEQYFGPGTRLTVT.

This clonotype was recorded only once. V usage is TRBV28 and J usage is TRBJ2-5; D is possibly TRBD1 or TRBD2 (6 bases each). V lost 3 bases to trimming and J lost 3 bases, with 20 bases between them. Germline V gives CDR1 MDHEN, CDR2 SYDVKM. The CDR3 contains 17 residues. Here the CDR3 DNA reads TGTGCCAGCAGTTTGGGTTGGGGGGCGCCGACCAAAGAGACCCAGTACTTC. Protein: CASSLGWGAPTKETQYF.